The T cell receptor (beta chain) under discussion was sequenced for a study of blood T cell repertoires in COVID-19. About the study: Both acute and convalescent COVID-19 samples were obtained from the United States, Italy and Spain. In each case, the material was cDNA or gDNA derived from T cells, B-cell-depleted T cells, or PBMCs.

Seattle enrolled patients during active infection and tracked them longitudinally. CDR1 and CDR2 (germline): KGHDR, SFDVKD. This CDR3 has 14 residues. The J segment lost 2 bases and the V segment lost 4 bases, leaving 2 bases of the junction unmatched. Source study methods: Amplification from reference gene primers served as the basis for estimated nucleated cell counts. Only in-frame clones appear in the TCRdb table, and some are missing; sequencing was by immunoSEQ multiplex PCR. V and J calls and clone size follow that table, whereas D and trimming were derived from the DNA. Among about 170,000 clones listed, roughly 90% were seen once.

Sequencing was carried out using peripheral blood. This receptor was identified in a woman aged 60 to 75 with COVID-19, enrolled during active disease. This sequence joins TRBV24-1 and TRBJ1-1; 8 bases are shared with TRBD1. The CDR3 DNA sequence: TGTGCCACCAGTGAGGGGACAGGCAACACTGAAGCTTTCTTT. It yields the protein CATSEGTGNTEAFF.